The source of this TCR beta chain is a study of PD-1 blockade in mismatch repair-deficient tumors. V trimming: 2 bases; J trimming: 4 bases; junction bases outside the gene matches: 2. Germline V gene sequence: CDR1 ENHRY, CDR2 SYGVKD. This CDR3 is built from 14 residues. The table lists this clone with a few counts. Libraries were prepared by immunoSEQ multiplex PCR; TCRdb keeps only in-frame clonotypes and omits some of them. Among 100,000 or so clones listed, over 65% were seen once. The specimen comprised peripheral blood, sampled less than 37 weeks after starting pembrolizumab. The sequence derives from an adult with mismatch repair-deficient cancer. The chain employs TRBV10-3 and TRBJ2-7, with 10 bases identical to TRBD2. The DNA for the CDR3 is TGTGCCATCAGTGAGCGACTAGCGGGTTACGAGCAGTACTTC. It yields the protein CAISERLAGYEQYF.